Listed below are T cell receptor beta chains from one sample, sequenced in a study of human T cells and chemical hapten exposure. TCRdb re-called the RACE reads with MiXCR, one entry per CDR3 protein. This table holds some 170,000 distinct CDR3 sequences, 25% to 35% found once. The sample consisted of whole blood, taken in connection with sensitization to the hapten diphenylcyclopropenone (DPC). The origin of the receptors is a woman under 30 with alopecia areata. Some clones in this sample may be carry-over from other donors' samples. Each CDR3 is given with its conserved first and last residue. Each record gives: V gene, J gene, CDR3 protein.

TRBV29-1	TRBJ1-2	CSVEGLGNGYTF
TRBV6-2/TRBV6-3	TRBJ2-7	CASSYEPYEQYF
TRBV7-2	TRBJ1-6	CASSLTRTHSPLHF
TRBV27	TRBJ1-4	CASSSARGTVGKLFF
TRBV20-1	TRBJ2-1	CSARPGLAGEGYNEQFF
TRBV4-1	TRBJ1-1	CASSQDVGQTTEAFF
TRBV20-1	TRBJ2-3	CSARLGGESTDTQNF
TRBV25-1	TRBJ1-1	CASSDAGDGDGGAFF
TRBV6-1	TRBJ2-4	CASSEKDILAKNIQYF
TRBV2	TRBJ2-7	CAGRYEQYF
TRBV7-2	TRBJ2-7	CASSSPTSGGTSYEQYF
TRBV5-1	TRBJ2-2	CASSFKNTGELFF
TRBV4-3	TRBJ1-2	CASSQDTGGSYGYTF
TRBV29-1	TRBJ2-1	CSVEKTSTAEQFF
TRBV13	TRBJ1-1	CASSVLKAEAFF
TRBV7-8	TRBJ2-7	CASSPRRLAGKGEQYF
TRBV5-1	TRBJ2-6	CASSLIATGANVLTF
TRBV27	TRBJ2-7	CAGDRRLPDSYEQYF
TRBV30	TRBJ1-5	CAWSLSYNQPQHF
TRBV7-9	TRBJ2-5	CASSFGQGMETQYF
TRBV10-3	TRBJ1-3	CAISESGQGDLLYSGNTIYF
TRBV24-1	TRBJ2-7	CATSLGSEQYF
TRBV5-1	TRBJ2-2	CASSLAGTGNTGELFF
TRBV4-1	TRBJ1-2	CASRDTGTGSYGYTF
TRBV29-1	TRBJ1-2	CSVGGSQYGYTF
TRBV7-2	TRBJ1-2	CATRGYGYTF
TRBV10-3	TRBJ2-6	CAIRAPSGGPSGANVLTF
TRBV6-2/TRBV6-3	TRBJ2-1	CASTNTERGSTYNEQFF
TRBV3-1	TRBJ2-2	CASSLLGAGELFF
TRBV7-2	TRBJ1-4	CASSLGRQGALEKLFF
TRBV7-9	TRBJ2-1	CASRPSGTGEVEQFF
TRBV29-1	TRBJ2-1	CSVVDNVYEQFF
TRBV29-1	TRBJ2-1	CSVAQGTVGNEQFF
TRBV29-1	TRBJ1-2	CSVGANYGYTF
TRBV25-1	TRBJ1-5	CAITSNQPQHF
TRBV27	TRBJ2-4	CASSSHVAKNIQYF
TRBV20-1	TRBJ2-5	CSAPPGGRQETQYF
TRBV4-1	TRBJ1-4	CASSQVGQGQNTKLFF
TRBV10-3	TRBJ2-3	CAISVPRSASGRTDTQYF
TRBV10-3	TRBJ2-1	CAISEGAGAGNEQFF
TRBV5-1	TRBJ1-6	CASSFRDGGDSPLHF